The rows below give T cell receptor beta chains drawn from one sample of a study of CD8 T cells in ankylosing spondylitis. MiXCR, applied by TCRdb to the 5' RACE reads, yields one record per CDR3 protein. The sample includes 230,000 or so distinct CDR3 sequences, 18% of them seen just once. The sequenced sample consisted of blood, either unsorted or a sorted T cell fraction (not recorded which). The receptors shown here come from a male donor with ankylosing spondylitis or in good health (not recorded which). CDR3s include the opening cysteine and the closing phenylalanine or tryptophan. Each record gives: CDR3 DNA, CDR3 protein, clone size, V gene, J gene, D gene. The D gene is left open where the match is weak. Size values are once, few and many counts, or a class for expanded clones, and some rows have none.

cdr3_nt: TGCAGTGCTAGAGATGGGGTGGGGAGGGCCCCGATATCGACCCAGTACTTC
cdr3_aa: CSARDGVGRAPISTQYF
clone_size: once
v_call: TRBV20-1
j_call: TRBJ2-5
d_call: TRBD2

cdr3_nt: TGCAGCGTTGGGTCAGGGTATGCGTTCCCCGGGGAGCTGTTTTTT
cdr3_aa: CSVGSGYAFPGELFF
clone_size: .
v_call: TRBV29-1
j_call: TRBJ2-2
d_call: .

cdr3_nt: TGCAGCGTTGTATCGCGAGGGGCCGGGACCCAGTACTTC
cdr3_aa: CSVVSRGAGTQYF
clone_size: few
v_call: TRBV29-1
j_call: TRBJ2-5
d_call: .

cdr3_nt: TGTGCCAGCAGCCGGGACAGGGGCCAAGAGACCCAGTACTTC
cdr3_aa: CASSRDRGQETQYF
clone_size: .
v_call: TRBV3-1
j_call: TRBJ2-5
d_call: TRBD1

cdr3_nt: TGCAGCGTTTTTGGTCTAGCGGATCTGTACAATGAGCTGTTCTTC
cdr3_aa: CSVFGLADLYNELFF
clone_size: .
v_call: TRBV29-1
j_call: TRBJ2-1
d_call: TRBD2

cdr3_nt: TGCGCCAGCATTAAAGCGGGAGCCGAGCCTGGCGAGCAGTACTTC
cdr3_aa: CASIKAGAEPGEQYF
clone_size: .
v_call: TRBV10-2
j_call: TRBJ2-7
d_call: TRBD2

cdr3_nt: TGTGCCAGCAGTTACGGGGCGGGAGGAGGCGAGCAGTACTTC
cdr3_aa: CASSYGAGGGEQYF
clone_size: .
v_call: TRBV6-5
j_call: TRBJ2-7
d_call: TRBD2

cdr3_nt: TGTGCCACCAGGGAACAGGGTTCGGATACGCAGTATTTT
cdr3_aa: CATREQGSDTQYF
clone_size: .
v_call: TRBV24-1
j_call: TRBJ2-3
d_call: .

cdr3_nt: TGCAGCGTTCGAGGGGGCGCGTTAGAGACCCAGTACTTC
cdr3_aa: CSVRGGALETQYF
clone_size: many
v_call: TRBV29-1
j_call: TRBJ2-5
d_call: TRBD1

cdr3_nt: TGTGCCAGCAGCCAAGATAGACTAGCGGGAGGACGGTACGAGCAGTACTTC
cdr3_aa: CASSQDRLAGGRYEQYF
clone_size: .
v_call: TRBV4-2
j_call: TRBJ2-7
d_call: TRBD2

cdr3_nt: TGTGCCAGCAGCTATCCTAGCGGGAGCAATGAGCAGTTCTTC
cdr3_aa: CASSYPSGSNEQFF
clone_size: many
v_call: TRBV7-8
j_call: TRBJ2-1
d_call: TRBD2

cdr3_nt: TGTGCCAGCAGTGAGCCGCCGGGACTACTCCCCGGGGAGCTGTTTTTT
cdr3_aa: CASSEPPGLLPGELFF
clone_size: .
v_call: TRBV25-1
j_call: TRBJ2-2
d_call: TRBD2

cdr3_nt: TGCAGTGGGGACGAACTAGCGGGAGGGCTGGGCAAAAACATTCAGTACTTC
cdr3_aa: CSGDELAGGLGKNIQYF
clone_size: many
v_call: TRBV20-1
j_call: TRBJ2-4
d_call: TRBD2

cdr3_nt: TGTGCCAGCAGTACTGCCACAGATACGCAGTATTTT
cdr3_aa: CASSTATDTQYF
clone_size: few
v_call: TRBV27
j_call: TRBJ2-3
d_call: .

cdr3_nt: TGCCCCTATTACTTTGAGCAGTTCTTC
cdr3_aa: CPYYFEQFF
clone_size: few
v_call: TRBV29-1
j_call: TRBJ2-1
d_call: .

cdr3_nt: TGCGCCAGCAGCCAAGCCGGCCGTGTCCAGTCCGGGGGGAACTCCAAAAACATTCAGTACTTC
cdr3_aa: CASSQAGRVQSGGNSKNIQYF
clone_size: many
v_call: TRBV4-1
j_call: TRBJ2-4
d_call: TRBD2

cdr3_nt: TGTGCCAGCGACCGACAGTTCCTCTACGAGCAGTACTTC
cdr3_aa: CASDRQFLYEQYF
clone_size: few
v_call: TRBV25-1
j_call: TRBJ2-7
d_call: .

cdr3_nt: TGCAGTGCCAGACCGGGCAGGATCCCCTACGAGCAGTACTTC
cdr3_aa: CSARPGRIPYEQYF
clone_size: few
v_call: TRBV20-1
j_call: TRBJ2-7
d_call: .

cdr3_nt: TGTGCCAGCAGTTCCCTTTGGGATGAGCAGTTCTTC
cdr3_aa: CASSSLWDEQFF
clone_size: .
v_call: TRBV28
j_call: TRBJ2-1
d_call: .

cdr3_nt: TGTGCCAGCAGCTCGTCTAGCGAGAGCACAGATACGCAGTATTTT
cdr3_aa: CASSSSSESTDTQYF
clone_size: once
v_call: TRBV7-3
j_call: TRBJ2-3
d_call: .

cdr3_nt: TGTGCCAGCAGTTACTCTCCAGGGGATGGCTATGGCTACACCTTC
cdr3_aa: CASSYSPGDGYGYTF
clone_size: few
v_call: TRBV6-5
j_call: TRBJ1-2
d_call: .

cdr3_nt: TGCGCCAGCAGCCCCTGGACAGGGTTTGGCTACACCTTC
cdr3_aa: CASSPWTGFGYTF
clone_size: few
v_call: TRBV4-3
j_call: TRBJ1-2
d_call: TRBD1

cdr3_nt: TGTGCCAGCAGTGCGAAGCCGACAGGGGGACAACCCCTCCACTTT
cdr3_aa: CASSAKPTGGQPLHF
clone_size: few
v_call: TRBV12-3/TRBV12-4
j_call: TRBJ1-6
d_call: TRBD1

cdr3_nt: TGCGCCAGCAGCAACCAAGGCCGGCTAGCGGATGAGCAGTTCTTC
cdr3_aa: CASSNQGRLADEQFF
clone_size: .
v_call: TRBV4-1
j_call: TRBJ2-1
d_call: TRBD2

cdr3_nt: TGCGCCAGCAGCCAAGATGTGGTGTACGAGCAGTACTTC
cdr3_aa: CASSQDVVYEQYF
clone_size: .
v_call: TRBV4-1
j_call: TRBJ2-7
d_call: .

cdr3_nt: TGTGCCAGCAGCTTTTTCGGGGACACAGATACGCAGTATTTT
cdr3_aa: CASSFFGDTDTQYF
clone_size: few
v_call: TRBV7-8
j_call: TRBJ2-3
d_call: .

cdr3_nt: TGTGCCAGCCGAACAGGGGTGGGGGGCGAGCAGTACTTC
cdr3_aa: CASRTGVGGEQYF
clone_size: .
v_call: TRBV27
j_call: TRBJ2-7
d_call: .

cdr3_nt: TGTGCCAGCAGCTTGGTTGGGGGAGGTACTGAAGCTTTCTTT
cdr3_aa: CASSLVGGGTEAFF
clone_size: .
v_call: TRBV7-9
j_call: TRBJ1-1
d_call: .

cdr3_nt: TGCAGTGCTAGCCGGGGACTAGAAGCAGATACGCAGTATTTT
cdr3_aa: CSASRGLEADTQYF
clone_size: few
v_call: TRBV20-1
j_call: TRBJ2-3
d_call: TRBD2

cdr3_nt: TGTGCCAGCAAGGGCGGGCCCGAGCAGTACTTC
cdr3_aa: CASKGGPEQYF
clone_size: .
v_call: TRBV25-1
j_call: TRBJ2-7
d_call: .

cdr3_nt: TGTGCCAGCAGCGCCGGGGGGGTGGACACCGGGGAGCTGTTTTTT
cdr3_aa: CASSAGGVDTGELFF
clone_size: .
v_call: TRBV9
j_call: TRBJ2-2
d_call: TRBD2

cdr3_nt: TGTGCCAGCAGCGCTGACAACCAAGAGACCCAGTACTTC
cdr3_aa: CASSADNQETQYF
clone_size: .
v_call: TRBV9
j_call: TRBJ2-5
d_call: .

cdr3_nt: TGTGCCAGCAGCCAAGGGTGGGACTACACCTTC
cdr3_aa: CASSQGWDYTF
clone_size: many
v_call: TRBV4-2
j_call: TRBJ1-2
d_call: .

cdr3_nt: TGTGCCAGCTCACCAAGGCGTCGCTCCTACGAGCAGTACTTC
cdr3_aa: CASSPRRRSYEQYF
clone_size: few
v_call: TRBV18
j_call: TRBJ2-7
d_call: .

cdr3_nt: TGTGCCAGCAGTGAAGTGGTAGCGGGAGCCTACAATGAGCAGTTCTTC
cdr3_aa: CASSEVVAGAYNEQFF
clone_size: .
v_call: TRBV6-1
j_call: TRBJ2-1
d_call: TRBD2

cdr3_nt: TGCGCCAGCAGCCCGACGGAGACAGTAAACACCGGGGAGCTGTTTTTT
cdr3_aa: CASSPTETVNTGELFF
clone_size: many
v_call: TRBV4-3
j_call: TRBJ2-2
d_call: .

cdr3_nt: TGTGCCAGCAGTTTTCTAGCAGCCTACAATGAGCAGTTCTTC
cdr3_aa: CASSFLAAYNEQFF
clone_size: .
v_call: TRBV28
j_call: TRBJ2-1
d_call: .

cdr3_nt: TGTGCCAGCAGCTTTTGGACTAGCGGGAGATGGAACACAGATACGCAGTATTTT
cdr3_aa: CASSFWTSGRWNTDTQYF
clone_size: .
v_call: TRBV5-6
j_call: TRBJ2-3
d_call: TRBD2

cdr3_nt: TGTGCCAGCAGTCGTCCCGGGACAGGCCCGGGGACTGAAGCTTTCTTT
cdr3_aa: CASSRPGTGPGTEAFF
clone_size: .
v_call: TRBV7-9
j_call: TRBJ1-1
d_call: TRBD1

cdr3_nt: TGTGCCACCAGCAGAGAAGGGAACTCCTACGAGCAGTACTTC
cdr3_aa: CATSREGNSYEQYF
clone_size: .
v_call: TRBV15
j_call: TRBJ2-7
d_call: .

cdr3_nt: TGTGCCAGCAGCCTGGAGGCGCTAGCCAACGGAGGTGAGCAGTTCTTC
cdr3_aa: CASSLEALANGGEQFF
clone_size: .
v_call: TRBV12-3/TRBV12-4
j_call: TRBJ2-1
d_call: .